The rows below give T cell receptor beta chains drawn from one sample of a study of shared clonotypes between healthy human individuals. Repertoires were generated with immunoSEQ multiplex PCR, while TCRdb's copy carries only in-frame clones and drops some. The sample yields around 620,000 clones, 85% to 95% seen once. Sequenced input: naive CD8+ T cells sorted from blood. The source of these receptors is a woman in her 30s in good health. The CDR3 runs from the conserved cysteine through the conserved F or W. Each record gives: clone size, J gene, V gene, D gene, CDR3 protein, CDR3 DNA. The D gene is left open where the match is weak. Rows give clone size only sometimes, using once, few, many, or a class for an expanded clone.

>NA|TRBJ2-1|TRBV7-9|NA
CASSPPSDRNNEQFF
TGTGCCAGCAGCCCTCCATCGGACAGAAACAATGAGCAGTTCTTC
>NA|TRBJ1-4|TRBV21-1|NA
CASSPPKGGGRTNEKLFF
TGTGCCAGCAGCCCCCCGAAAGGGGGGGGGCGAACTAATGAAAAACTGTTTTTT
>few|TRBJ2-1|TRBV5-4|NA
CASSHDNEQFF
TGTGCCAGCAGCCACGACAATGAGCAGTTCTTC
>NA|TRBJ1-5|TRBV19|NA
CASSLPEAPQHF
TGTGCCAGTAGTTTACCCGAGGCGCCCCAGCATTTT
>NA|TRBJ2-1|TRBV4-1|NA
CASSQVLGVEFF
TGCGCCAGCAGCCAAGTTCTCGGAGTGGAGTTCTTC
>NA|TRBJ2-5|TRBV14|TRBD2
CASSQGTSGSWETQYF
TGTGCCAGCAGCCAAGGGACTAGCGGGAGTTGGGAGACCCAGTACTTC
>NA|TRBJ2-5|TRBV28|NA
CASSFTDIKETQYF
TGTGCCAGCAGTTTTACAGATATTAAAGAGACCCAGTACTTC
>NA|TRBJ1-4|TRBV19|NA
CASSPGMGLKTSTSEKLFF
TGTGCCAGTAGCCCCGGGATGGGACTCAAGACCAGCACATCGGAAAAACTGTTTTTT
>NA|TRBJ1-5|TRBV10-3|NA
CAISERAGRGPAYSNQPQHF
TGTGCCATCAGCGAGAGAGCTGGTCGTGGTCCCGCTTATAGCAATCAGCCCCAGCATTTT
>NA|TRBJ2-7|TRBV14|TRBD1
CASSPDRGAYEQYF
TGTGCCAGCAGCCCTGACAGGGGAGCCTACGAGCAGTACTTC
>NA|TRBJ1-1|TRBV7-9|NA
CASSLYAGSHTEAFF
TGTGCCAGCAGCTTATATGCGGGATCACACACTGAAGCTTTCTTT
>NA|TRBJ2-1|TRBV28|TRBD2
CASSWTSGRGNEQFF
TGTGCCAGCAGCTGGACTAGCGGGAGGGGTAATGAGCAGTTCTTC
>NA|TRBJ2-3|TRBV7-3|TRBD2
CASSMGLAGNTDTQYF
TGTGCCAGCAGCATGGGACTAGCGGGAAACACAGATACGCAGTATTTT
>once|TRBJ2-7|TRBV7-9|TRBD1
CASSSHVRGFEQYF
TGTGCCAGCAGCTCCCACGTCAGGGGGTTCGAGCAGTACTTC
>NA|TRBJ1-1|TRBV5-6|NA
CASSPQNTEAFF
TGTGCCAGCAGCCCCCAGAACACTGAAGCTTTCTTT
>NA|TRBJ2-2|TRBV9|TRBD2
CASLSSGSGTGELFF
TGTGCCAGCCTTAGTAGCGGGAGCGGGACCGGGGAGCTGTTTTTT
>NA|TRBJ1-1|TRBV6-5|TRBD1
CASSRGQGALAFF
TGTGCCAGCAGTAGGGGACAGGGGGCATTAGCTTTCTTT
>NA|TRBJ2-1|TRBV12-1|NA
CASSDGHSAYHLYNEQFF
TGTGCCAGCAGCGACGGGCATAGCGCCTACCACTTATACAATGAGCAGTTCTTC
>NA|TRBJ2-1|TRBV7-8|TRBD2
CASSPSPSGIEQFF
TGTGCCAGCAGCCCAAGCCCTAGCGGGATTGAGCAGTTCTTC
>NA|TRBJ2-7|TRBV29-1|TRBD2
CSVQAGVSYEQYF
TGCAGCGTCCAAGCGGGAGTATCTTACGAGCAGTACTTC
>NA|TRBJ1-2|TRBV2|NA
CASRDGANYGYTF
TGTGCCAGCAGGGACGGTGCGAACTATGGCTACACCTTC
>NA|TRBJ2-7|TRBV6-5|TRBD1
CASNPGQGIGEQYF
TGTGCCAGCAACCCGGGACAGGGGATTGGCGAGCAGTACTTC
>NA|TRBJ2-2|TRBV29-1|TRBD2
CSVETSAITGELFF
TGCAGCGTTGAAACTAGCGCCATCACCGGGGAGCTGTTTTTT
>NA|TRBJ1-1|TRBV5-1|NA
CASSLSGTNTEAFF
TGCGCCAGCAGCTTGTCCGGGACGAACACTGAAGCTTTCTTT
>NA|TRBJ2-1|TRBV10-1|NA
CASSPRTSSYNEQFF
TGCGCCAGCAGCCCCCGAACCAGCTCCTACAATGAGCAGTTCTTC
>NA|TRBJ2-3|TRBV5-4|NA
CASSLRWGAGHTQYF
TGTGCCAGCAGCTTGAGGTGGGGCGCCGGCCATACGCAGTATTTT
>NA|TRBJ2-1|TRBV6-5|NA
CASSYRLTNNEQFF
TGTGCCAGCAGTTACAGGTTGACAAACAATGAGCAGTTCTTC
>NA|TRBJ2-7|TRBV5-5|TRBD2
CASSLASGANYEQYF
TGTGCCAGCAGCTTGGCTAGCGGGGCGAACTACGAGCAGTACTTC
>NA|TRBJ2-3|TRBV27|NA
CASGGQTALTDTQYF
TGTGCCAGCGGCGGACAGACTGCCTTAACAGATACGCAGTATTTT
>NA|TRBJ1-1|TRBV28|NA
CASSPLQGSTEAFF
TGTGCCAGCAGTCCGTTACAGGGATCCACTGAAGCTTTCTTT
>NA|TRBJ2-7|TRBV28|NA
CASSTDREGTYEQYF
TGTGCCAGCAGTACCGACAGGGAGGGGACCTACGAGCAGTACTTC